This entry concerns a single T cell receptor beta chain. This sample is part of a study of blood T cell repertoires in COVID-19. TCRdb's copy holds only in-frame clones and misses some; the assay was immunoSEQ multiplex PCR. The sample lists around 480,000 clones; about 91% were seen once. The CDR3 runs to 14 residues. CDR1 is LGHDT, CDR2 YNNKEL, per germline (reference sequence). V trimming: 4 bases; J trimming: 6 bases; junction bases outside the gene matches: 7. The sample taken for sequencing was peripheral blood. V is TRBV3-1 (or the pseudogene TRBV3-2) and J is TRBJ1-2; 8 nucleotides match TRBD1. The clonotype originates from a woman aged 50 to 60 with COVID-19, enrolled during active disease. The CDR3, as DNA: TGTGCCAGCAGCCTAGGTATGACAGGGGATGGCTACACCTTC. Translating gives CASSLGMTGDGYTF.